This entry concerns a single TCR beta chain. As yet, its antigen is unknown. This entry belongs to a study of T cells in Graves' hyperthyroidism and ophthalmopathy. Study outcomes and limitations: Ophthalmopathy prediction by the model preceded onset by a median about 6.8 months.

TCR beta CDR3 region amplification was performed from RNA transcripts. With the HTBI primer set, the TCR CDR3 went through a first round of RT-PCR. TCRdb recomputed calls from the multiplex PCR reads with MiXCR, one row per CDR3 protein. The sample includes 350,000 to 400,000 distinct CDR3 sequences, roughly 20% of them seen just once. Germline CDR1 is SGHRS and CDR2 is YFSETQ. V lost 1 base, J lost 3 bases, and 10 bases lay in between. CDR3 length equals 14 residues. This clonotype was obtained from a man in his late teens or twenties with Graves' ophthalmopathy. What was sequenced was blood. The V gene is TRBV5-1, the J gene TRBJ1-1; possible D gene TRBD1, 6 bases. CDR3 DNA sequence: TGCGCCAGCAGCTTGCAGGGGCAGGACACTGAAGCTTTCTTT. Its translation: CASSLQGQDTEAFF.